A single T cell receptor (beta chain) is shown here with its context. Produced via immunoSEQ multiplex PCR; TCRdb's table is partial and in-frame only. Here the sample spans about 6,600 clones, more than 70% being singletons. With 3 bases removed from V and 3 bases from J, the gap between germline ends came to 13 bases. CDR3 length: 15 amino acids. Germline CDR1 reads SGDLS; CDR2 reads YYNGEE. The data originate from a study of T cells and copy number aberrations in small-cell lung cancer. Donors were all either smokers or heavy second-hand smokers. Source material: normal tissue next to the tumor. The V gene is TRBV9, the J gene TRBJ2-1; no reliable D call. The TCR was taken from a woman between 65 and 79 years old with small cell lung cancer. Some clones in this sample may be carry-over from other donors' samples. The chain's CDR3 is CASSERDWLYNEQFF. In DNA, the CDR3 is TGTGCCAGCAGCGAAAGGGATTGGCTCTACAATGAGCAGTTCTTC.